The next 27 T cell receptor beta chains were all read from a single sample in a study of blood T cell repertoires in COVID-19. The method was immunoSEQ multiplex PCR; TCRdb's version includes in-frame clones alone and lacks a portion of them. Seen here are over 200,000 clones, roughly nine tenths observed once, and the top ten hold approximately 1.2%. Input material: peripheral blood. The receptor set was obtained from a man aged 25 to 40 with acute or convalescent COVID-19.

This chain connects TRBV7-9 to TRBJ2-2; D gene ambiguous. The CDR3 extends over 12 amino acids. Trimming removed 5 bases from V and 7 bases from J, with 8 bases in between. Per germline, CDR1 SEHNR and CDR2 FQNEAQ (reference sequence). The CDR3 region is CASSRGIGELFF. The CDR3 nucleotides read TGTGCCAGCAGCCGAGGAATCGGGGAGCTGTTTTTT.

V is TRBV6-6 and J is TRBJ2-1, with D tentatively TRBD2 (5 bases). The CDR3 totals 13 residues. The V gene's germline CDR1 is MNHNY and CDR2 SVGAGI (reference sequence). Trimming left V 2 bases short and J 3 bases short, with 5 bases between. CDR3 sequence (DNA): TGTGCCAGCAGTTACGAGGGCTACAATGAGCAGTTCTTC. Protein: CASSYEGYNEQFF.

The J gene is TRBJ2-3, the V gene TRBV6-5; 9 positions match TRBD2. V dropped 4 bases and J dropped 6; count of bases not matched to a gene: 5. The CDR3 runs 14 residues. CDR1 and CDR2 (germline): MNHEY, SVGAGI. CDR3 DNA sequence: TGTGCCAGCAGTTCTGGGACTAGCTCCGATACGCAGTATTTT. Protein: CASSSGTSSDTQYF.

The chain joins TRBV19 to TRBJ2-4; D call uncertain. V gave up 3 bases and J gave up 6 bases, with 6 bases separating them. Germline CDR1 LNHDA, CDR2 SQIVND (reference sequence). The length of the CDR3 is 12 residues. Here the CDR3 reads CASSISGNIQYF. CDR3 DNA sequence: TGTGCCAGTAGTATTAGTGGAAACATTCAGTACTTC.

The CDR3, as DNA: TGTGCCAGGGGACAGGGTGTGGACACCGGGGAGCTGTTTTTT. This gives the protein CARGQGVDTGELFF. This chain connects TRBV6-6 to TRBJ2-2, with 9 bases that match TRBD1. With V trimmed by 9 bases and J by 3 bases, 5 bases remained unmatched. The CDR3 is 14 residues long. The V gene's germline CDR1 is MNHNY and CDR2 SVGAGI (reference sequence).

The J gene is TRBJ1-2, the V gene TRBV18, with D unclear. Germline V gene data show CDR1 as KGHSH and CDR2 as LQKENI. The V gene lost 5 bases and the J gene lost 3 bases, with 10 bases spanning the gap. The CDR3 is 13 amino acids. CDR3 coding DNA: TGTGCCAGCTCAGCCAGGTTGGACTATGGCTACACCTTC. This codes for CASSARLDYGYTF. Using reference TRBV18 and TRBJ1-2 for the parts outside the CDR3, the full variable domain is NAGVMQNPRHLVRRRGQEARLRCSPMKGHSHVYWYRQLPEEGLKFMVYLQKENIIDESGMPKERFSAEFPKEGPSILRIQQVVRGDSAAYFCASSARLDYGYTFGSGTRLTVV.

The chain recombines TRBV29-1 with TRBJ1-1; no firm D call. The CDR3 has 13 amino acids. Looked up from germline, CDR1 is SQVTM and CDR2 is ANQGSEA. V lost 4 bases, J lost 0 bases, and 9 bases lay in between. The CDR3 region is CSVVGQLNTEAFF. For the CDR3, the DNA is TGCAGCGTTGTTGGGCAATTGAACACTGAAGCTTTCTTT.

This chain connects TRBV18 to TRBJ2-7, with D unresolved. Germline values: CDR1 KGHSH, CDR2 LQKENI. V was pared by 3 bases and J by 3 bases, with 9 bases between. The CDR3 totals 13 residues. Here the CDR3 reads CASSPSPGYEQYF. CDR3 nucleotides: TGTGCCAGCTCACCCTCGCCCGGCTACGAGCAGTACTTC.

CDR3 sequence reads: CASSLAGGIYNEQFF. The CDR3 coding sequence is TGCGCCAGCAGCTTGGCGGGGGGGATCTACAATGAGCAGTTCTTC. This chain uses TRBV5-1 with TRBJ2-1; 8 bases fit TRBD2. The V gene's germline CDR1 is SGHRS and CDR2 YFSETQ. This CDR3 contains 15 residues. The V and J ends lost 0 bases and 3 bases, in that order; junction bases with no gene match: 2.

This clone was observed a single time. V gene TRBV4-2 combines with J gene TRBJ1-5; TRBD1 aligns across 7 bases. Trimming took 0 bases from V and 7 from J; bases not matched to a gene: 3. The CDR3 is 14 amino acids. Germline values: CDR1 LGHNA, CDR2 YNFKEQ. The CDR3 sequence: CASSQEGGLQPQHF. The CDR3, as DNA: TGTGCCAGCAGCCAAGAAGGGGGCCTACAGCCCCAGCATTTT.

CDR3 sequence reads: CASSLTGDTEAFF. The DNA for the CDR3 is TGCGCCAGCAGCCTCACGGGGGACACTGAAGCTTTCTTT. The V gene is TRBV5-1, the J gene TRBJ1-1, with a tentative D call TRBD1 (5 bases). The CDR3 has 13 residues. V dropped 4 bases and J dropped 3 bases, with 10 bases sitting between them. The germline V gene has CDR1 SGHRS and CDR2 YFSETQ.

The V call is TRBV18, the J call TRBJ2-2; 13 bases map to TRBD2. The germline gives CDR1 KGHSH, CDR2 LQKENI. CDR3 length: 18 residues. Losses at the gene ends were 3 bases for V and 3 bases for J; bases not matched to a gene: 7. CDR3: CASSPPGLAGSYTGELFF. In DNA form, the CDR3 reads TGTGCCAGCTCACCCCCGGGACTAGCGGGAAGTTACACCGGGGAGCTGTTTTTT. The full variable domain, in which reference TRBV18 and TRBJ2-2 provide the parts outside the CDR3, is NAGVMQNPRHLVRRRGQEARLRCSPMKGHSHVYWYRQLPEEGLKFMVYLQKENIIDESGMPKERFSAEFPKEGPSILRIQQVVRGDSAAYFCASSPPGLAGSYTGELFFGEGSRLTVL.

This rearrangement joins TRBV28 to TRBJ1-6; TRBD1 might be the D (6 bases). The CDR3 contains 15 residues. V lost 5 bases and J 8 bases, leaving 16 bases between the germline ends. CDR1 and CDR2 from the germline V gene are MDHEN and SYDVKM. Written as DNA, the CDR3 is TGTGCCAGCAGTCCCACAACCGGACAGTATTCACCCCTCCACTTT. Translated: CASSPTTGQYSPLHF.

This chain uses TRBV28 with TRBJ1-1; TRBD1 might be the D (5 bases). Germline V gene data show CDR1 as MDHEN and CDR2 as SYDVKM. V was cut by 2 bases and J by 6 bases, with 16 bases left in between. This CDR3 is built from 15 residues. CDR3 nucleotide sequence: TGTGCCAGCAGTTTACCTACTCAGGGCACCTCTGAAGCTTTCTTT. Protein sequence: CASSLPTQGTSEAFF.

The V and J genes are TRBV15 and TRBJ2-7; 7 nucleotides align to TRBD1. The CDR3 contains 15 residues. The germline V gene has CDR1 LNHNV and CDR2 YYDKDF (reference sequence). The V segment lost 0 bases and the J segment 7 bases; nucleotides outside the gene matches: 9. The DNA for the CDR3 is TGTGCCACCAGCAGAGATCGGGCAGGGGGACGGGAGCAGTACTTC. It encodes CATSRDRAGGREQYF.

This sequence joins TRBV4-1 and TRBJ1-2; D gene uncertain. V lost 4 bases, J lost 4 bases, and 7 bases lay in between. Germline values: CDR1 MGHRA, CDR2 YSYEKL. The length of the CDR3 is 12 residues. DNA for the CDR3: TGCGCCAGCAGCCGCGGCAGCTATGGCTACACCTTC. This translates into CASSRGSYGYTF.

This clone was counted a single time. The chain's CDR3 is CASRVESSYEQYF. DNA for the CDR3: TGTGCCAGCAGGGTAGAGAGCTCCTACGAGCAGTACTTC. This sequence joins TRBV21-1 and TRBJ2-7; TRBD2 is taken as the D call from the table, unchecked against the DNA. TRBV21-1 is a recognized pseudogene. The CDR3 covers 13 residues.

V gene TRBV6-5 combines with J gene TRBJ1-1, with D unclear. In germline, CDR1 is MNHEY, CDR2 SVGAGI. V was clipped by 2 bases and J by 1 base, with 11 bases between them. The CDR3 runs 15 residues. The CDR3 sequence is CASSYSPGRNTEAFF. The CDR3 bases are TGTGCCAGCAGTTACAGTCCGGGGAGGAACACTGAAGCTTTCTTT.

For this clone: The germline gene is not matched at one end of the junction; a read error may be the cause. The J gene is TRBJ2-1, the V gene TRBV7-4; D not certain. The CDR3 extends over 11 amino acids. CDR1 is SGHVT, CDR2 SQSDAQ, per germline. CDR3 sequence (DNA): TGTGCCAGCAGCTTAGCTGGCACCCTCCTCTTC. Translated, it gives CASSLAGTLLF. Supplemented by reference TRBV7-4 and TRBJ2-1, the full variable domain reads GAGVSQSPRYKVAKRGRDVALRCDSISGHVTLYWYRQTLGQGSEVLTYSQSDAQRDKSGRPSGRFSAERPERSVSTLKIQRTEQGDSAVYLCASSLAGTLLFGPGTRLTVL.

V gene TRBV5-1 combines with J gene TRBJ2-2; perhaps TRBD1 as D (6 bases). Per germline, CDR1 SGHRS and CDR2 YFSETQ. The CDR3 is 16 amino acids. Trimming shortened V by 4 bases and J by 1 base, and 14 bases separated the two germline ends. The CDR3, as DNA: TGCGCCAGCAGCCCCTCGCCGGGACAGAACACCGGGGAGCTGTTTTTT. Protein: CASSPSPGQNTGELFF.

This chain joins TRBV6-5 and TRBJ2-7, with TRBD2 identical over 9 bases. The junction had 6 bases not matched to a gene; V was cut back by 6 bases and J by 3 bases. The germline gives CDR1 MNHEY, CDR2 SVGAGI. The CDR3 is 14 residues long. The CDR3 sequence is CASSRLAEDYEQYF. CDR3 nucleotide sequence: TGTGCCAGCAGCCGACTAGCGGAAGACTACGAGCAGTACTTC.

This clone has just one count. This chain connects TRBV10-1 to TRBJ2-1, with D unclear. Germline-derived CDR1 and CDR2 are WNHNN and SYGVQD (reference sequence). V gave up 10 bases and J gave up 6 bases, with 16 bases separating them. This CDR3 contains 13 residues. The CDR3: CATLRGSSNEQFF. As DNA, the CDR3 is TGCGCCACCCTAAGAGGCAGCTCCAATGAGCAGTTCTTC.

The rearrangement joins TRBV30 to TRBJ2-7; 8 bases fit TRBD1. The germline CDR1 and CDR2 sequences are GTSNPN and SVGIG (reference sequence). With 5 bases clipped from V and 3 bases from J, the junction kept 3 bases outside the gene matches. CDR3 size: 12 residues. CDR3 nucleotide sequence: TGTGCCTGGGGGACAGGTTTCTACGAGCAGTACTTC. As protein: CAWGTGFYEQYF.

V and J are TRBV2 and TRBJ2-5, with TRBD2 matching over 7 bases. Germline loops: CDR1 SNHLY, CDR2 FYNNEI. The CDR3 runs 15 residues. Trimming took 2 bases from V and 0 from J; bases not matched to a gene: 3. The CDR3, as DNA: TGTGCCAGCAGTGAATGGGGGGGGTACCAAGAGACCCAGTACTTC. Translated, it gives CASSEWGGYQETQYF.

This clone was recorded only once. The chain employs TRBV6-6 and TRBJ2-6; 9 nucleotides match TRBD2. CDR3 length: 15 residues. The V gene end was trimmed by 10 bases and the J gene end by 1 base; junction bases not matched to a gene: 5. The V gene's germline CDR1 is MNHNY and CDR2 SVGAGI (reference sequence). The CDR3 bases are TGTGCCACGTTGGCGGGAGGGTCTGGGGCCAACGTCCTGACTTTC. It translates to CATLAGGSGANVLTF.

The chain employs TRBV4-2 and TRBJ1-3; tentatively, D is TRBD1 (6 bases). The V end was cut by 0 bases, the J end by 0 bases, with 21 bases between. This CDR3 has 20 residues. Germline assignment: CDR1 LGHNA and CDR2 YNFKEQ. The CDR3 reads CASSQDRVSGTKSSGNTIYF. CDR3 bases: TGTGCCAGCAGCCAAGATCGAGTTTCCGGGACAAAGAGCTCTGGAAACACCATATATTTT.

The J gene is TRBJ1-2, the V gene TRBV30; D unresolved. V lost 2 bases and J lost 8, with 9 bases in between. CDR3 size: 11 residues. CDR1 and CDR2 (germline): GTSNPN, SVGIG (reference sequence). The CDR3 here is CAWSLRFGYTF. CDR3 bases: TGTGCCTGGAGTCTGAGATTCGGCTACACCTTC.